This entry concerns a single TCR beta chain. Its antigen is as yet unknown. This specimen comes from a study of T cell repertoires in cytomegalovirus infection. Study-level background: Public TCR beta signatures were indicative of both CMV infection and a matching HLA type.

Overall study results and limits: The ex vivo response was dominated by HLA-C-restricted CMV-specific TCR beta clonotypes. Summed frequency of public TCR beta families distinguished CMV carriers with the relevant HLA.

CDR3 length equals 15 residues. The germline CDR1 and CDR2 sequences are SEHNR and FQNEAQ (reference sequence). V was pared by 5 bases and J by 5 bases, with 10 bases of the junction left unmatched. From the reads, TCRdb called clonotypes with MiXCR, one entry per CDR3 protein. Here the sample spans about 180,000 distinct CDR3 sequences, about 15% being singletons. V is TRBV7-9 and J is TRBJ2-7; 9 positions agree with TRBD1. Material: PBMCs. This sequence was found in a human donor in good health (CMV status not recorded). Some clones in this sample may be carry-over from other donors' samples. The CDR3 is CASSPTDRGWDEQYF. CDR3 nucleotide sequence: TGTGCCAGCAGCCCAACGGACAGGGGATGGGACGAGCAGTACTTC.